This TCR beta chain was captured by sequencing in a study of PD-1 blockade in classical Hodgkin lymphoma. The patients all showed relapse after autologous stem cell transplantation, while their brentuximab vedotin exposure varied. The CDR3 spans 11 residues. Germline assignment: CDR1 GTSNPN and CDR2 SVGIG (reference sequence). Trimming pared 5 bases from V and 5 bases from J, leaving 9 bases between. Produced via immunoSEQ multiplex PCR; TCRdb's table is partial and in-frame only. The data show 20,000 to 25,000 clones, under 70% seen once. This material consisted of peripheral blood mononuclear cells (PBMCs), taken at baseline. The clonotype was recovered from a human donor with classical Hodgkin lymphoma. This sequence joins TRBV30 and TRBJ2-5; tentatively, D is TRBD2 (7 bases). CDR3 DNA: TGTGCCTGGGGGGGGGCCGAGACCCAGTACTTC. It translates to CAWGGAETQYF.